This T cell receptor (beta chain) derives from a study of blood T cell repertoires in COVID-19. Study-wide context: COVID-19 samples, acute and convalescent, were from the United States, Italy and Spain. Sources were T cells, B-cell-depleted T cells, or PBMCs; the material itself was cDNA or gDNA.

Germline assignment: CDR1 LNHDA and CDR2 SQIVND (reference sequence). The CDR3 contains 14 residues. The V end was cut by 6 bases, the J end by 3 bases, with 11 bases between. Under the authors' procedure: Amplification from reference gene primers served as the basis for estimated nucleated cell counts. Only in-frame clones appear in the TCRdb table, and some are missing; sequencing was by immunoSEQ multiplex PCR. V and J calls and clone size are given by that table; D and trimming were obtained from the DNA. The data contain some 120,000 clones, 84% of them singletons. The chain combines TRBV19 with TRBJ2-2; D remains ambiguous. This TCR was recovered from a woman aged 25 to 39 who had recovered from COVID-19. The sequenced sample was peripheral blood. Here the CDR3 DNA reads TGTGCCAGTAGATACGACACTTACACCGGGGAGCTGTTTTTT. Protein product: CASRYDTYTGELFF.